This note documents a single T cell receptor beta chain sequence. The antigen is not known. The sample originates from a study of blood T cells in healthy people across ages. For the study at large: When template switching was applied, about one barcoded beta molecule was captured per two T cells. Study-wide points: Compared with aged donors, long-lived donors showed fewer expanded clones, suggesting selection.

Per sample, no less than 5 micrograms of total RNA were extracted. Sample-barcoded 5' priming and a J-beta primer mix drove a second PCR of about 6 to 12 cycles. Each CDR3 protein gets one entry after TCRdb re-called the 5' RACE reads with MiXCR. Among some 1.7 million distinct CDR3 sequences, roughly 27% were seen once, and the ten largest hold roughly 8%. The sequenced material came from blood. The origin of this receptor is a woman aged 25 to 39 in good health.

Here the CDR3 DNA reads TGCGCCAGCAGCGAGGGACAGAGGTACAATGAGCAGTTCTTC. Residues: CASSEGQRYNEQFF. This rearrangement joins TRBV5-1 to TRBJ2-1; TRBD1 matches 7 bases. V lost 4 bases to trimming and J lost 4 bases; unmatched junction nucleotides: 5. Germline V gives CDR1 SGHRS, CDR2 YFSETQ. This CDR3 is 14 amino acids long.